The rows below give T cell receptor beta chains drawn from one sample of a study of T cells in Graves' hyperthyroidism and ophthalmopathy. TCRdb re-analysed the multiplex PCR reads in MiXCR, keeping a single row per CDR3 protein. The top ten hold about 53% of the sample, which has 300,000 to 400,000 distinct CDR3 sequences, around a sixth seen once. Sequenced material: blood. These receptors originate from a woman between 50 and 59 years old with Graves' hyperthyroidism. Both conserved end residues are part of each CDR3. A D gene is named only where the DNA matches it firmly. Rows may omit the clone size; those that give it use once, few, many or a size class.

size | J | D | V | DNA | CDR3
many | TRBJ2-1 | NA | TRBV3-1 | TGTGCCAGCCGGGATCCGCAAAACAATGAGCAGTTCTTC | CASRDPQNNEQFF
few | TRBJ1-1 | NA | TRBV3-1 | TGTGCCAGCAGCCTCTTCCGGGACGTCACTGAAGCTTTCTTT | CASSLFRDVTEAFF
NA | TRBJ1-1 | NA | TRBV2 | TGTGCCAGCAGTGAAGAGGTTCACACTGAAGCTTTCTTT | CASSEEVHTEAFF
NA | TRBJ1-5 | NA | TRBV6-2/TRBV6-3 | TGTGCCAGCAGTTACTCTTCGGGACAGCCCCAGCATTTT | CASSYSSGQPQHF
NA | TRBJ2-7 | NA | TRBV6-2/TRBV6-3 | TGTGCCAGCGAAGGGTCGGAGACAGGCTACGAGCAGTACTTC | CASEGSETGYEQYF
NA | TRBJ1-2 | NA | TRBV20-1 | TGCAGTGCTAGAGATGTTTCCCCGAGTAACTATGGCTACACCTTC | CSARDVSPSNYGYTF
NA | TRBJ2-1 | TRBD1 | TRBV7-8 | TGTGCCAGCAGCTTAGGGACAGGCCCCTACAATGAGCAGTTCTTC | CASSLGTGPYNEQFF
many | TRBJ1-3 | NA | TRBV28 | TGTGCCAGCACTTCTGGAAACACCATATATTTT | CASTSGNTIYF
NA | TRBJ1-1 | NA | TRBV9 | TGTGCCAGCAGTTACTCAAGCAGGGTCACTGAAGCTTTCTTT | CASSYSSRVTEAFF
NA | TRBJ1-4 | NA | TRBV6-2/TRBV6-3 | TGTGCCAGCAAAAGACAGGCAACTAATGAAAAACTGGTTTTT | CASKRQATNEKLVF
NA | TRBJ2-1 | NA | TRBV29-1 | TGCAGCGTGTGCCCAGGGAGTAGAATTGATGAGCAGTTCTTC | CSVCPGSRIDEQFF
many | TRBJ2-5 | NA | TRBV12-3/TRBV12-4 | TGTGCCAGCAGTTTGAGCTACGCCCAAGAGACCCAGTACTTC | CASSLSYAQETQYF
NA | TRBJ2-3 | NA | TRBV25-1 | TGTGCCAGCAGTGAATATATTCAAGGAGTGAGGGGCGCAGATACGCAGTATTTT | CASSEYIQGVRGADTQYF
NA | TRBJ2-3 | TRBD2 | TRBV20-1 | TGCAGTGCTGCGGGAGGGGCAGATACGCAGTATTTT | CSAAGGADTQYF
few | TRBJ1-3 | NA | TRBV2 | TGTGCCAGCAGTGGACAGTTGGCCCCTGGAAACACCATATATTTT | CASSGQLAPGNTIYF
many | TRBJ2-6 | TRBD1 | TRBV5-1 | TGCGCCAGCAGCTGGGACACAGGGGCTGGGGCCAACGTCCTGACTTTC | CASSWDTGAGANVLTF
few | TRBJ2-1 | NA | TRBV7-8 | TGTGCCAGCAGCTTAGTAATCTCAGGGGCAGCCAATGAGCAGTTCTTC | CASSLVISGAANEQFF
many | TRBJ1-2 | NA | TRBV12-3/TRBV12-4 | TGTGCCAGCAGTCCCGCCCGGAGGGGGTTTGGCTACACCTTC | CASSPARRGFGYTF
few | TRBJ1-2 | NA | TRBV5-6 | TGTGCCAGCAGCTTGTCTGTGGATGGCTACACCTTC | CASSLSVDGYTF
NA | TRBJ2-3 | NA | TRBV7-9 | TGTGCCAGCAGCCCCATAGGGGGGGCGGGGCCTAGCACAGATACGCAGTATTTT | CASSPIGGAGPSTDTQYF
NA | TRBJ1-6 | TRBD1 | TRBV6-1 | TGTGCCAGCAGAAAAACCGACAGGGGGAGAGGAACCTATAATTCACCCCTCCACTTT | CASRKTDRGRGTYNSPLHF
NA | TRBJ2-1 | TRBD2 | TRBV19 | TGTGCCAGTAGTTCGGCGGGACTAGCGGAATACAATGAGCAGTTCTTC | CASSSAGLAEYNEQFF
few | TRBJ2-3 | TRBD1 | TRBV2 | TGTGCCAGCATGGGACAGGGGAGCACAGATACGCAGTATTTT | CASMGQGSTDTQYF
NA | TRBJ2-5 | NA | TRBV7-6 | TGTGCCAGCAGCACAGGGTTAGAGACCCAGTACTTC | CASSTGLETQYF
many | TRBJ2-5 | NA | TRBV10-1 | TGCGCCAGCAGTGACGGGGGGCCTACAGAGACCCAGTACTTC | CASSDGGPTETQYF
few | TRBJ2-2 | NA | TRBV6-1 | TGTGCCAGCAGTGGGACAGTCATGGGGGAGCTGTTTTTT | CASSGTVMGELFF
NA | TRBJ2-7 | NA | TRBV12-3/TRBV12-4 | TGTGCCAGCAGAATCTCCGGGAGACTCTACGAGCAGTACTTC | CASRISGRLYEQYF
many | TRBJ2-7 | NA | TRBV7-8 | TGTGCCAGCAGCGACAGCAGACAGCGGACCTACGAGCAGTACTTC | CASSDSRQRTYEQYF
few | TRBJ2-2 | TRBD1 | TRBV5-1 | TGCGCCAGTCACGGGACAGCGAACACTGGGGAGCTGTTTTTT | CASHGTANTGELFF
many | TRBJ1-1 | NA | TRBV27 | TGTGCCAGCAGTTTTAGGGGGGCGAACACTGAAGCTTTCTTT | CASSFRGANTEAFF
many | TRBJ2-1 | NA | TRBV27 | TGTGCCAGCGGGGGTAGCTCCTACAATGAGCAGTTCTTC | CASGGSSYNEQFF
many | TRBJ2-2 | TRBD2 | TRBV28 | TGTGCCAGCAGTTTAGTACTAGCGAGCACCGGGGAGCTGTTTTTT | CASSLVLASTGELFF
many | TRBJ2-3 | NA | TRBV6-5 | TGTGCCAGCAGTTACTATGGCGGGATGGACACAGATACGCAGTATTTT | CASSYYGGMDTDTQYF
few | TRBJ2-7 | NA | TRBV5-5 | TGTGCCAGCAGCTTTCTGGGATGGGACGAGCAGTACTTC | CASSFLGWDEQYF
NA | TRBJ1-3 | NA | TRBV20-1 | TGCAGTGCTAGAGAGGCCGGTACAGGGGGAAACACCATATATTTT | CSAREAGTGGNTIYF
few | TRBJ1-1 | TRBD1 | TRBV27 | TGTGCCAGCAGTCAGGGACAGGGTAGGGCTTTCTTT | CASSQGQGRAFF
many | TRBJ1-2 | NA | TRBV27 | TGTGCCAGCAGTTTTGGGGGATCCTATGGCTACACCTTC | CASSFGGSYGYTF
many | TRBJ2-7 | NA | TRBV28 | TGTGCCAGCAGTCCAACAGTAGGGTCCTACGAGCAGTACTTC | CASSPTVGSYEQYF
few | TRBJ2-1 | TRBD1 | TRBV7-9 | TGTGCCAGCAGCTTCGGACAGGGGTGGAATGAGCAGTTCTTC | CASSFGQGWNEQFF
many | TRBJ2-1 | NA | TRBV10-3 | TGTGCCATCAGTGGAGCGGAGTTCTACAATGAGCAGTTCTTC | CAISGAEFYNEQFF
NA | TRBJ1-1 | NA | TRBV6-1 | TGTGCCAGCAGTGAAAGGCGGTTGAACACTGAAGCTTTCTTT | CASSERRLNTEAFF
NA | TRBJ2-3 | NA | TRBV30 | TGTGCCTGGAGTGTACGGGGCACTTGGGCCACAGATACGCAGTATTTT | CAWSVRGTWATDTQYF
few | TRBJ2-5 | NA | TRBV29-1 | TGCAGCGTTCTGACGGACATGGAGACCCAGTACTTC | CSVLTDMETQYF
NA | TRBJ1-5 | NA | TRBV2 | TGTGCCAGCACCACACTAGGAGATCAGCCCCAGCATTTT | CASTTLGDQPQHF
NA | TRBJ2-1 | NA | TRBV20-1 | TGCAGTGTTGGATCGAGATTTTTCAATGAGCAGTTCTTC | CSVGSRFFNEQFF
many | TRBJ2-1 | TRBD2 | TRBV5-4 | TGTGCCAGCAGTTCAAACCCCGGGACTAGCGTCGGTGAGCAGTTCTTC | CASSSNPGTSVGEQFF
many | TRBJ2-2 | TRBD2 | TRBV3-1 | TGTGCCAGCAGAGTGAGACTAGCGGGCACCGGGGAGCTGTTTTTT | CASRVRLAGTGELFF
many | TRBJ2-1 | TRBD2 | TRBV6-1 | TGTGCCAGCAGGGCCGGGACTAGCGGGAGTTCGGCCTACAATGAGCAGTTCTTC | CASRAGTSGSSAYNEQFF
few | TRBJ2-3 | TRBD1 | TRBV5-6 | TGTGCCAGCAGCTACGGGACAGGGGCGAGAGGGCAGTATTTT | CASSYGTGARGQYF
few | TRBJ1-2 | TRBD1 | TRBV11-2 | TGTGCCAGCAGCTTGTGGACAGGGGGAGGCTACACCTTC | CASSLWTGGGYTF
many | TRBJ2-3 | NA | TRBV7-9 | TGTGCCAGCAGCTTGCGGACAGCCCACGATACGCAGTATTTT | CASSLRTAHDTQYF